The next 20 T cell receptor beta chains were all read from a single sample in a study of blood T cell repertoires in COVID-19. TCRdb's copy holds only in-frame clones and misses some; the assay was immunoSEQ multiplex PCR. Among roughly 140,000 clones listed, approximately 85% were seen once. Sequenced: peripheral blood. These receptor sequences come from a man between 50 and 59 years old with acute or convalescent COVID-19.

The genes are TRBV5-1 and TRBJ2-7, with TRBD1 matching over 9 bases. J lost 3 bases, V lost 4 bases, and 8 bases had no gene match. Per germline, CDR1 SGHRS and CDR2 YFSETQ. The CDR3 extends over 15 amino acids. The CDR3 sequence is CASSAGQGLIYEQYF. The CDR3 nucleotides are TGCGCCAGCAGCGCTGGACAGGGGCTAATCTACGAGCAGTACTTC.

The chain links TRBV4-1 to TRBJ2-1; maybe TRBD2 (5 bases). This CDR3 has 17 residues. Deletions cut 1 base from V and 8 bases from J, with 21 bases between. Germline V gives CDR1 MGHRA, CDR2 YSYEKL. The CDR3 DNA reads TGCGCCAGCAGCCAAGCGGTCTCGAGGGAGTACGGGGATGAGCAGTTCTTC. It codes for CASSQAVSREYGDEQFF.

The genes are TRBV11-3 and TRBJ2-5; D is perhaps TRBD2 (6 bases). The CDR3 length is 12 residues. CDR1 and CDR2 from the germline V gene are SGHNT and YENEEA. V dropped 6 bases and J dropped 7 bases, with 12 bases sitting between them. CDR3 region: CASRSSGGTQYF. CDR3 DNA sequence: TGTGCCAGCAGATCATCCGGGGGGACCCAGTACTTC.

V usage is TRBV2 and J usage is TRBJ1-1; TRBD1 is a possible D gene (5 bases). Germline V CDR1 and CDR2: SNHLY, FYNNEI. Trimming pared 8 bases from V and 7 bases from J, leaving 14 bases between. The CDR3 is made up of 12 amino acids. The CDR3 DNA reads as TGTGCCAGCGGCGGACATCCCCATGAAGCTTTCTTT. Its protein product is CASGGHPHEAFF.

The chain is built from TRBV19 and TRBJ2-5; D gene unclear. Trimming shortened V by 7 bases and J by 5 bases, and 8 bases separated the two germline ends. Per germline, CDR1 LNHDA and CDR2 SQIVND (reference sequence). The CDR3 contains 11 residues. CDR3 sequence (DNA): TGTGCCAGTAAACAGTGGGAGACCCAGTACTTC. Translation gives CASKQWETQYF.

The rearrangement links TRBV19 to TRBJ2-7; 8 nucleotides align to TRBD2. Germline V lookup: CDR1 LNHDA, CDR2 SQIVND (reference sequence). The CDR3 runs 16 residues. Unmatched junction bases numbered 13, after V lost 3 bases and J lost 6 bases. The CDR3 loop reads CASSIVGIAGYVEQYF. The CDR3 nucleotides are TGTGCCAGTAGTATCGTGGGGATAGCGGGATATGTCGAGCAGTACTTC.

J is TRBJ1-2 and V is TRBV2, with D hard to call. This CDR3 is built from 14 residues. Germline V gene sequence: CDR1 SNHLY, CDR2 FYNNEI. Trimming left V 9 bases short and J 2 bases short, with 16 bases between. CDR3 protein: CASSSRNYNYGYTF. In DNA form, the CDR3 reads TGTGCCAGTTCGTCTAGAAATTACAACTATGGCTACACCTTC.

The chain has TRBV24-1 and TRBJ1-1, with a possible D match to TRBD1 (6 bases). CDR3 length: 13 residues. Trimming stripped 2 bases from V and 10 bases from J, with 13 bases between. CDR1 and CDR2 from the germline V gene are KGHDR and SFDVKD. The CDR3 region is CATSDSRQVGAFF. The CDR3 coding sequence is TGTGCCACCAGTGATTCCCGACAGGTTGGAGCTTTCTTT.

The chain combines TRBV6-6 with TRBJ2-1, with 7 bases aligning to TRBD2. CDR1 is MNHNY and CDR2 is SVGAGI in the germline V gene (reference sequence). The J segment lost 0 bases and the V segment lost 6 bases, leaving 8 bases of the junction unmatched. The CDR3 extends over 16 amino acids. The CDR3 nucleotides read TGTGCCAGCAGCCGACTAGCCCCGAGCTCCTACAATGAGCAGTTCTTC. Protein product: CASSRLAPSSYNEQFF.

The CDR3 nucleotides are TGCAGCGTTGAGGGGGGGCGCGGAGAGACCCAGTACTTC. Translated, it gives CSVEGGRGETQYF. The rearrangement joins TRBV29-1 to TRBJ2-5, with D perhaps TRBD2 (7 bases). The germline V gene has CDR1 SQVTM and CDR2 ANQGSEA. The CDR3 is 13 residues long. Trimming took 3 bases from V and 4 from J, leaving 12 bases between them.

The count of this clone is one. DNA for the CDR3: TGCGCCAGCAGCCCCGGGACAGGGGGAGCCTATAGCAATCAGCCCCAGCATTTT. Translated: CASSPGTGGAYSNQPQHF. V usage is TRBV5-1 and J usage is TRBJ1-5; TRBD1 aligns across 11 bases. CDR1 is SGHRS, CDR2 YFSETQ, per germline. The V gene end was trimmed by 4 bases and the J gene end by 0 bases; junction bases not matched to a gene: 9. This CDR3 is 18 amino acids long.

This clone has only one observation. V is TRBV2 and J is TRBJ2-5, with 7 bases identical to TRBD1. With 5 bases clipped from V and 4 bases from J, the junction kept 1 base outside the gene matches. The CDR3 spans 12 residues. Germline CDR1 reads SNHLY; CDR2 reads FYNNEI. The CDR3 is CASSWTGETQYF. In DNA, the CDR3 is TGTGCCAGCAGTTGGACAGGAGAGACCCAGTACTTC.

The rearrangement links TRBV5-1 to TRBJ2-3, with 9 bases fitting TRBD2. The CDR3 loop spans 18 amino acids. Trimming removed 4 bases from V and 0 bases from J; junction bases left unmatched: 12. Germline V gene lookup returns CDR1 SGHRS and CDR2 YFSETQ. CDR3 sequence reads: CASSLLAGRILSTDTQYF. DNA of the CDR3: TGCGCCAGCAGCCTCCTAGCGGGGAGAATCCTTAGCACAGATACGCAGTATTTT.

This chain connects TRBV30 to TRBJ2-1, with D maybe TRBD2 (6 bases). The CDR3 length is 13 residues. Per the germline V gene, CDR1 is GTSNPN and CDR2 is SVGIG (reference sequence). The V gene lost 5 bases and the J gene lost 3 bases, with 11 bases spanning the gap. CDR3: CAWGQGGYNEQFF. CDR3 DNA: TGTGCCTGGGGTCAGGGAGGCTACAATGAGCAGTTCTTC.

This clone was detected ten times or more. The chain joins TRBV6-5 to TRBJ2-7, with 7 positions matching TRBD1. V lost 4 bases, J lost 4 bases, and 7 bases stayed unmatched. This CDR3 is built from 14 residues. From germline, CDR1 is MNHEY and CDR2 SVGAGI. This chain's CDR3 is CASSSGTAFYEQYF. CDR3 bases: TGTGCCAGCAGTTCCGGGACAGCTTTTTACGAGCAGTACTTC.

CDR3 protein: CASSFGLAAYNEQFF. The CDR3 DNA sequence: TGTGCCAGCAGCTTCGGACTAGCGGCTTACAATGAGCAGTTCTTC. The chain employs TRBV5-6 and TRBJ2-1, with 10 nucleotides matching TRBD2. The CDR3 covers 15 residues. Trimming removed 2 bases from V and 4 bases from J; junction bases left unmatched: 3. Germline assignment: CDR1 SGHDT and CDR2 YYEEEE.

The CDR3 loop is CALAETGTQLAGSSYNEQFF. The DNA for the CDR3 is TGTGCCCTCGCGGAGACAGGAACTCAACTAGCGGGTTCCTCCTACAATGAGCAGTTCTTC. V is TRBV28 and J is TRBJ2-1; 9 nucleotides agree with TRBD2. In germline, CDR1 is MDHEN, CDR2 SYDVKM. V was pared by 11 bases and J by 0 bases, with 23 bases of the junction left unmatched. CDR3 length: 20 amino acids.

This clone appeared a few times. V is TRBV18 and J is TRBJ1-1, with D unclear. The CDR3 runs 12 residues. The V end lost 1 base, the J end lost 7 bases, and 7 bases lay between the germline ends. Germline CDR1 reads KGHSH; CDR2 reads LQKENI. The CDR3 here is CASSPLSGEAFF. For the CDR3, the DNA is TGTGCCAGCTCACCACTCAGCGGTGAAGCTTTCTTT.

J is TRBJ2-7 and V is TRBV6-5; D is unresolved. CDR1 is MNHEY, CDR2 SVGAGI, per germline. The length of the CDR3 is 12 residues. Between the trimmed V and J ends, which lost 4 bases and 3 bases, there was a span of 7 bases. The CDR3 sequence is CASSSPLYEQYF. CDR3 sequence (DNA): TGTGCCAGCAGTTCCCCCCTCTACGAGCAGTACTTC.

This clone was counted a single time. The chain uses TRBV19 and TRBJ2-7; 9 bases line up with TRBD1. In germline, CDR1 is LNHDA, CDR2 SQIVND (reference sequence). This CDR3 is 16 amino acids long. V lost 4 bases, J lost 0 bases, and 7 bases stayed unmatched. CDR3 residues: CASSNPGQGLSYEQYF. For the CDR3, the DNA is TGTGCCAGTAGTAACCCGGGACAGGGACTCTCCTACGAGCAGTACTTC.